This T cell receptor beta chain was obtained from a study of Graves' ophthalmopathy and Graves' hyperthyroidism. Study-level points and caveats: A majority of expanded thyroid clonotypes exceeding 0.001 frequency were likewise present in blood.

The CDR3 covers 15 residues. The germline V and J ends were trimmed by 5 bases and 0 bases, with 13 bases remaining between them. This clonotype has only a few counts. No antigen is known for it. RNA transcripts served as template for amplifying TCR beta CDR3 sequences. An opening RT-PCR round employed HTBI primers and preceded a second-round multiplex PCR. Using its own MiXCR run on the multiplex PCR reads, TCRdb lists one record per CDR3 protein. In the table there are about 1.2 million distinct CDR3 sequences, approximately 35% of which are singletons. This chain joins TRBV12-3 or TRBV12-4 and TRBJ1-1, with D perhaps TRBD1 (5 bases). Sequencing was performed on peripheral blood or thyroid tissue (not recorded which). This TCR was sampled from an adult man with Graves' hyperthyroidism. CDR3 residues: CASSGTEPMNTEAFF. The CDR3 coding sequence is TGTGCCAGCAGTGGGACGGAGCCCATGAACACTGAAGCTTTCTTT.